These T cell receptor beta chains were read from a single sample in a study of OX40 agonist ivuxolimab in advanced cancers. Assay: immunoSEQ multiplex PCR; the TCRdb copy retains only in-frame clones and omits some. The sample carries 20,000 or so clones, about 79% recorded once. Source: CD4+ or CD8+ T cells sorted from blood, taken in a trial of the OX40 agonist ivuxolimab. These receptors came from an adult with an advanced solid tumor such as melanoma, head and neck, liver or kidney cancer. Both conserved end residues are part of each CDR3. A D gene is named only where the DNA matches it firmly. Where a row states a size, it is once, few, many or the class of an expanded clone; other rows omit it.

TRBJ1-1,NA,NA,TRBV5-1,CASTPTAMNTEAFF,TGCGCCAGCACCCCCACGGCCATGAACACTGAAGCTTTCTTT
TRBJ1-2,NA,NA,TRBV7-9,CASTSHFGRPNFSYGYTF,TGTGCCAGCACTTCACACTTCGGTCGTCCCAACTTTTCCTATGGCTACACCTTC
TRBJ1-2,NA,TRBD1,TRBV27,CASSLASGTAGYGYTF,TGTGCCAGCAGTTTAGCCTCCGGGACAGCGGGTTATGGCTACACCTTC
TRBJ2-1,NA,NA,TRBV6-1,CASSETRGLKNEQFF,TGTGCCAGCAGTGAAACTAGGGGTTTGAAGAATGAGCAGTTCTTC
TRBJ1-2,NA,NA,TRBV14,CASSPWNYGYTF,TGTGCCAGCAGCCCTTGGAACTATGGCTACACCTTC
TRBJ2-3,NA,TRBD1,TRBV28,CASSRRQGADTQYF,TGTGCCAGCAGTCGCCGACAGGGAGCAGATACGCAGTATTTT
TRBJ1-1,NA,TRBD1,TRBV13,CASSLPGGRGIEAFF,TGTGCCAGCAGCCTCCCTGGGGGCAGGGGGATTGAAGCTTTCTTT
TRBJ1-2,NA,NA,TRBV6-6,CASTFGTEADGYTF,TGTGCCAGCACCTTTGGGACGGAAGCCGATGGCTACACCTTC
TRBJ1-2,NA,TRBD1,TRBV6-5,CASTKTGRYGYTF,TGTGCCAGCACCAAGACAGGGCGGTATGGCTACACCTTC
TRBJ2-7,NA,TRBD1,TRBV7-9,CASSDRGQGVYEQYF,TGTGCCAGCAGCGACAGGGGACAGGGGGTCTACGAGCAGTACTTC
TRBJ1-5,medium-sized,NA,TRBV6-1,CASSEREGFNQPQHF,TGTGCCAGCAGTGAACGGGAGGGTTTCAATCAGCCCCAGCATTTT
TRBJ2-1,NA,NA,TRBV5-4,CASTEGQSNEQFF,TGTGCGAGCACCGAGGGGCAGTCGAATGAGCAGTTCTTC
TRBJ2-1,NA,NA,TRBV7-9,CASSQEGSGSDEQFF,TGTGCCAGCAGCCAAGAGGGGTCGGGGAGCGATGAGCAGTTCTTC
TRBJ2-7,NA,NA,TRBV18,CASSPPTEIYEQYF,TGTGCCAGCTCACCACCGACTGAAATCTACGAGCAGTACTTC